This T cell receptor (beta chain) derives from a study of T cell responses to AZD1222 COVID-19 vaccine. Points from the study as a whole: Regions 160-218 and 743-854 dominated among vaccine-associated CD4 TCRs spanning spike.

Only a few counts were recorded for this clone. Its matching antigen is unknown. The CDR3 covers 16 residues. V shed 0 bases, J shed 2 bases, and the junction held 4 bases outside the gene matches. Germline V lookup: CDR1 MNHNS, CDR2 SASEGT. The table came from immunoSEQ multiplex PCR; TCRdb's copy has only in-frame clones and leaves some out. The sample yields around 110,000 clones, roughly 87% seen once. The chain links TRBV6-1 to TRBJ1-5, with 7 bases that match TRBD1. The receptor's source is an adult in good health. Sequences were derived from peripheral blood, sampled on day 0 of AZD1222 vaccination. In DNA, the CDR3 is TGTGCCAGCAGTGAAGCGCCCGGACAGGGCAATCAGCCCCAGCATTTT. Translated: CASSEAPGQGNQPQHF.